This is a list of T cell receptor beta chains from one sample in a study of blood T cells in healthy people across ages. MiXCR, applied by TCRdb to the 5' RACE reads, yields one record per CDR3 protein. The sample has 2 million or so distinct CDR3 sequences; around 48% are singletons. The material sequenced was blood. The source of these receptors is a woman in her thirties or forties in good health. Both conserved end residues are part of each CDR3. The D gene is left open where the match is weak. Only part of the rows carry a size: once, few, many, or a class if the clone is expanded.

TGTGCCAGCAGCCCTCGGACAGGGTTTAAAGTCAAAAACATTCAGTACTTC	CASSPRTGFKVKNIQYF	TRBV7-2	TRBJ2-4	TRBD1	NA
TGCAGTGCTGACAGGCCTCTGAGCTCCTACGAGCAGTACTTC	CSADRPLSSYEQYF	TRBV20-1	TRBJ2-7	NA	NA
TGCAGTGCTAGAGTTCCCGGGACTAGCCGCAATGAGCAGTTCTTC	CSARVPGTSRNEQFF	TRBV20-1	TRBJ2-1	TRBD2	NA
TGTGCCAGCATTGTCCAACCTAACAATGAGCAGTTCTTC	CASIVQPNNEQFF	TRBV2	TRBJ2-1	NA	NA
TGTGCCAGCAGCCACGACACTAGCGGGGGGTTGGATACGCAGTATTTT	CASSHDTSGGLDTQYF	TRBV4-2	TRBJ2-3	TRBD2	few
TGCGCCAGCAACCCGGGACAGCTACAAGAGACCCAGTACTTC	CASNPGQLQETQYF	TRBV5-1	TRBJ2-5	TRBD1	NA
TGTGCCAGCAGTCGTAGGGCTAGCACAGATACGCAGTATTTT	CASSRRASTDTQYF	TRBV6-5	TRBJ2-3	NA	few
TGCGCCAGCAGCGGGCAGGGTATCCCCTACGAGCAGTACTTC	CASSGQGIPYEQYF	TRBV9	TRBJ2-7	NA	NA
TGTGCCAGCAGGCCCTGGGACCCCTCTGAGGAGCAGTACTTC	CASRPWDPSEEQYF	TRBV28	TRBJ2-7	NA	NA
TGTGCCAGCAAGACGGGCAATCAGCCCCAGCATTTT	CASKTGNQPQHF	TRBV19	TRBJ1-5	NA	NA
TGCAGTGCTAGCGGGGGGTGGTCCTACAATGAGCAGTTCTTC	CSASGGWSYNEQFF	TRBV20-1	TRBJ2-1	TRBD2	NA
TGCAGTGCTTCCCGAGGGGCACTAGCGGGGGGGTACCAAGAGACCCAGTACTTC	CSASRGALAGGYQETQYF	TRBV20-1	TRBJ2-5	TRBD2	few
TGTGCCAGCAGTTTGCAGGCCGAGGTCTACGAGCAGTACTTC	CASSLQAEVYEQYF	TRBV28	TRBJ2-7	NA	NA
TGCAGTGCTAGTGAAGGGGGTCGGAACTATGGCTACACCTTC	CSASEGGRNYGYTF	TRBV20-1	TRBJ1-2	NA	NA
TGTGCCAGCAGGACAGGGGCCGAGACCCAGTACTTC	CASRTGAETQYF	TRBV7-2	TRBJ2-5	TRBD1	many
TGTGCCAGCAGCCCAGATGCGGCAGGGGGGATGGTCTCCTACGAGCAGTACTTC	CASSPDAAGGMVSYEQYF	TRBV7-9	TRBJ2-7	NA	NA
TGCAGTGTCGCCTCCGGGCTACCCACAGATACGCAGTATTTT	CSVASGLPTDTQYF	TRBV29-1	TRBJ2-3	NA	NA